This T cell receptor beta chain was captured by sequencing in a study of CD8+ T cells in alopecia areata. Study information: Oral tofacitinib, 5 to 10 mg twice daily, was given in an open-label trial.

Sequencing used cDNA as its template, made by extracting RNA and reverse transcribing it. Sequencing was performed with immunoSEQ multiplex PCR; in TCRdb, only in-frame clones are kept and a portion is missing. The sample yields 200,000 to 250,000 clones, roughly 40% seen once. Study findings and constraints: Tofacitinib yielded significantly lower scalp clonality and fewer expanded CD8+ clones among the top 100.

This CDR3 comprises 13 residues. The germline V gene encodes CDR1 LGHNA and CDR2 YSLEER. V dropped 4 bases and J dropped 3 bases, with 10 bases sitting between them. In regard to this clone: The antigen is not known.

Treatment: oral pan-JAK inhibitor, 5-10 mg twice daily. This chain links TRBV4-3 with TRBJ2-7, with D unresolved. The specimen comprised CD4+ T cells sorted from blood, sampled at roughly week 38, from a patient treated with tofacitinib. The TCR comes from a human donor with alopecia areata. The CDR3 here is CASSPDSNYEQYF. The DNA for the CDR3 is TGCGCCAGCAGCCCCGATTCAAACTACGAGCAGTACTTC.